One sample yielded the 25 T cell receptor beta chains listed below, sequenced in a study of beta chain features in type 1 diabetes. Study results and caveats: All four CD4+ subsets of Type 1 diabetes patients contained TCRB CDR3s that were moderately but significantly shorter.

These receptors are not linked to any known antigen. Reverse transcription of all isolated RNA meant that expressed TCRB transcripts were sequenced. TCRdb's copy holds only in-frame clones and misses some; the assay was immunoSEQ multiplex PCR. The profile shows around 650,000 clones, over 10% of them singletons. Sequencing was done on a sample of naive CD4+ T cells from blood. These receptors all come from a man between 25 and 39 years old with type 1 diabetes.

Concerning this clone itself: Mismatch with germline at one junction end may stem from a read error. This same CDR3 is encoded by further DNA sequences in the sample. This chain uses TRBV30 with TRBJ2-6; a possible D gene is TRBD2 (6 bases). The V gene's germline CDR1 is GTSNPN and CDR2 SVGIG (reference sequence). The CDR3 spans 13 residues. The CDR3 bases are TGTGCCTGGACAGGGACTGGAGCCAACGTCCTGACTTTC. Amino acid sequence: CAWTGTGANVLTF.

The V call is TRBV27, the J call TRBJ1-4; D not resolved. CDR3 size: 11 residues. The germline gives CDR1 MNHEY, CDR2 SMNVEV (reference sequence). V was shortened by 6 bases and J by 5 bases, with 4 bases between the two germline ends. DNA of the CDR3: TGTGCCAGCAGAGAGAATGAAAAACTGTTTTTT. Protein product: CASRENEKLFF.

There are a few counts of this clone. The V gene is TRBV7-2, the J gene TRBJ1-2, with TRBD1 identical over 8 bases. Germline-derived CDR1 and CDR2 are SGHTA and FQGNSA. CDR3 length equals 15 residues. Germline trimming cut 0 bases from V and 4 bases from J; bases unmatched to any gene: 4. CDR3 DNA: TGTGCCAGCAGCTTAGCCCCCAGGGGGCCCTATGGCTACACCTTC. Amino acids: CASSLAPRGPYGYTF.

There are a few counts of this clone. The rearrangement links TRBV19 to TRBJ1-5; the D is unclear. With 0 bases removed from V and 0 bases from J, the gap between germline ends came to 15 bases. Germline values: CDR1 LNHDA, CDR2 SQIVND (reference sequence). CDR3 length equals 18 residues. The CDR3 spells CASSIELGRFSSNQPQHF. CDR3 DNA: TGTGCCAGTAGTATAGAACTTGGGCGGTTTAGTAGCAATCAGCCCCAGCATTTT.

This clone was seen only a few times. The chain combines TRBV5-1 with TRBJ2-5; 7 bases map to TRBD1. CDR1 and CDR2 from the germline V gene are SGHRS and YFSETQ. V lost 4 bases and J lost 3; bases outside the gene matches: 3. The CDR3 extends over 13 amino acids. CDR3 nucleotides: TGCGCCAGCAGCGCCGGGACAGAAGAGACCCAGTACTTC. It encodes CASSAGTEETQYF.

This clone was detected a few times. The rearrangement links TRBV6-5 to TRBJ2-7; 10 bases agree with TRBD1. The CDR3 is made up of 14 amino acids. Germline trimming cut 4 bases from V and 4 bases from J; bases unmatched to any gene: 4. Germline V gene sequence: CDR1 MNHEY, CDR2 SVGAGI. The CDR3 sequence: CASSSGQGTYEQYF. The CDR3 nucleotides are TGTGCCAGCAGTTCGGGACAGGGGACATACGAGCAGTACTTC.

This clone has ten or more counts. The same CDR3 can be traced to other DNA sequences in this sample. The V call is TRBV7-9, the J call TRBJ2-1; D gene uncertain. Germline CDR1 and CDR2: SEHNR and FQNEAQ (reference sequence). V dropped 1 base and J dropped 4 bases, with 5 bases sitting between them. There are 13 residues in the CDR3. CDR3 DNA: TGTGCCAGCAGCTTAGGAGCGTACAATGAGCAGTTCTTC. Protein sequence: CASSLGAYNEQFF. The full variable domain, in which reference TRBV7-9 and TRBJ2-1 provide the parts outside the CDR3, is DTGVSQNPRHKITKRGQNVTFRCDPISEHNRLYWYRQTLGQGPEFLTYFQNEAQLEKSRLLSDRFSAERPKGSFSTLEIQRTEQGDSAMYLCASSLGAYNEQFFGPGTRLTVL.

The chain recombines TRBV11-1 with TRBJ1-1; no clear D gene. The V end lost 1 base, the J end lost 3 bases, and 12 bases lay between the germline ends. Germline CDR1 reads SGHAT; CDR2 reads FQDESV (reference sequence). This CDR3 contains 15 residues. The CDR3 is CASSLDSGGDTEAFF. In DNA form, the CDR3 reads TGTGCCAGCAGCTTAGACTCCGGCGGAGACACTGAAGCTTTCTTT. Full variable domain (remainder filled in from reference TRBV11-1 and TRBJ1-1): EAEVAQSPRYKITEKSQAVAFWCDPISGHATLYWYRQILGQGPELLVQFQDESVVDDSQLPKDRFSAERLKGVDSTLKIQPAELGDSAMYLCASSLDSGGDTEAFFGQGTRLTVV.

This clone was observed a few times. This chain joins TRBV7-9 and TRBJ1-6; D call uncertain. The V and J ends lost 5 bases and 10 bases respectively, with 12 bases between them. Germline loops: CDR1 SEHNR, CDR2 FQNEAQ (reference sequence). CDR3 size: 13 residues. The CDR3 protein is CASSPGEGSPLHF. In nucleotides, the CDR3 is TGTGCCAGCAGCCCCGGGGAGGGCTCACCCCTCCACTTT. Supplemented by reference TRBV7-9 and TRBJ1-6, the full variable domain reads DTGVSQNPRHKITKRGQNVTFRCDPISEHNRLYWYRQTLGQGPEFLTYFQNEAQLEKSRLLSDRFSAERPKGSFSTLEIQRTEQGDSAMYLCASSPGEGSPLHFGNGTRLTVT.

This clone was seen a few times. The V and J genes are TRBV29-1 and TRBJ1-5; 7 nucleotides match TRBD1. The V segment lost 5 bases and the J segment 7 bases; nucleotides outside the gene matches: 11. From germline, CDR1 is SQVTM and CDR2 ANQGSEA. There are 14 residues in the CDR3. The CDR3 loop reads CSVSTGLVGQPQHF. In DNA form, the CDR3 reads TGCAGCGTTTCGACAGGGTTGGTTGGGCAGCCCCAGCATTTT.

This chain uses TRBV6-6 with TRBJ2-1; D might be TRBD1 (6 bases). V was pared by 5 bases and J by 8 bases, with 16 bases between. CDR3 size: 14 residues. CDR1 and CDR2 from the germline V gene are MNHNY and SVGAGI (reference sequence). For the CDR3, the DNA is TGTGCCAGCAGTGACAGGTATAAGGGTGATGAGCAGTTCTTC. The encoded protein is CASSDRYKGDEQFF.

In its sample, this clone was seen a few times. The V and J genes are TRBV14 and TRBJ2-6; the D gene is possibly TRBD2 (6 bases). Germline V gene lookup returns CDR1 SGHDN and CDR2 FVKESK. The CDR3 sequence is 15 residues long. V dropped 5 bases and J dropped 0 bases, with 8 bases sitting between them. CDR3 DNA: TGTGCCAGCAGCGGAGGGTACTCTGGGGCCAACGTCCTGACTTTC. Translating gives CASSGGYSGANVLTF. Full variable domain (outside the CDR3, taken from reference TRBV14 and TRBJ2-6): EAGVTQFPSHSVIEKGQTVTLRCDPISGHDNLYWYRRVMGKEIKFLLHFVKESKQDESGMPNNRFLAERTGGTYSTLKVQPAELEDSGVYFCASSGGYSGANVLTFGAGSRLTVL.

The chain employs TRBV28 and TRBJ1-1; D is unresolved. The V gene lost 7 bases and the J gene lost 1 base, with 13 bases spanning the gap. This CDR3 contains 14 residues. The germline gives CDR1 MDHEN, CDR2 SYDVKM. The CDR3 loop reads CASTSLNQNTEAFF. Here the CDR3 DNA reads TGTGCCAGCACGAGCCTTAACCAGAACACTGAAGCTTTCTTT.

V usage is TRBV2 and J usage is TRBJ1-2; D may be TRBD1 (5 bases). The CDR3 extends over 14 amino acids. V dropped 7 bases and J dropped 5 bases, with 17 bases sitting between them. Germline CDR1 SNHLY, CDR2 FYNNEI. In DNA form, the CDR3 reads TGTGCCAGCACCGAGACAGCCTACTTATATGGCTACACCTTC. Protein sequence: CASTETAYLYGYTF. Full variable domain (rest looked up from reference TRBV2 and TRBJ1-2): EPEVTQTPSHQVTQMGQEVILRCVPISNHLYFYWYRQILGQKVEFLVSFYNNEISEKSEIFDDQFSVERPDGSNFTLKIRSTKLEDSAMYFCASTETAYLYGYTFGSGTRLTVV.

A few counts support this clone. The rearrangement joins TRBV6-6 to TRBJ1-6; D perhaps matches TRBD1 (6 bases). Germline values: CDR1 MNHNY, CDR2 SVGAGI (reference sequence). The CDR3 loop spans 14 amino acids. V lost 5 bases and J lost 11, with 16 bases in between. In DNA, the CDR3 is TGTGCCAGCAGTACACAGGGTAGGGTAGCACCCCTCCACTTT. Translating it yields CASSTQGRVAPLHF.

The V gene is TRBV6-1, the J gene TRBJ2-7, with D perhaps being TRBD1 or TRBD2 (5 bases each). The CDR3 spans 15 residues. Trimming removed 10 bases at V and 0 bases at J, with 19 bases between. CDR1 MNHNS and CDR2 SASEGT come from the germline V gene. The CDR3 coding sequence is TGTGCCACCACGAAGGGGTTTGGGAGCTCCTACGAGCAGTACTTC. Translating it yields CATTKGFGSSYEQYF.

V and J are TRBV2 and TRBJ2-1; D is perhaps TRBD1 or TRBD2 (6 bases each). Germline V gene sequence: CDR1 SNHLY, CDR2 FYNNEI. V dropped 7 bases and J dropped 10 bases, with 23 bases sitting between them. The CDR3 has 15 residues. This CDR3 reads CASNTGQGRRWEQFF. The CDR3 nucleotides are TGTGCCAGCAACACCGGCCAGGGGAGGCGTTGGGAGCAGTTCTTC.

This clone was detected only a few times. The chain employs TRBV6-5 and TRBJ2-1; D uncertain. Germline loops: CDR1 MNHEY, CDR2 SVGAGI. The CDR3 is 12 residues long. V was shortened by 8 bases and J by 2 bases, with 7 bases between the two germline ends. The CDR3 nucleotides read TGTGCCAGCGTGGTACCCTACAATGAGCAGTTCTTC. Residues: CASVVPYNEQFF.

This clone appeared a few times. The rearrangement uses TRBV4-2 and TRBJ2-3; 7 bases align to TRBD2. CDR1 and CDR2 from the germline V gene are LGHNA and YNFKEQ. The junction had 6 bases not matched to a gene; V was cut back by 4 bases and J by 2 bases. The CDR3 covers 15 residues. Here the CDR3 reads CASSPLSGATDTQYF. The CDR3 region has the DNA TGTGCCAGCAGCCCTTTGAGCGGGGCCACAGATACGCAGTATTTT.

Comment on this clone: Other DNA sequences in the same sample also yield this CDR3. The CDR3 protein is CASSLVGSQETQYF. CDR3 in DNA: TGCGCCAGCAGCTTGGTTGGCAGTCAAGAGACCCAGTACTTC. The V gene is TRBV5-1, the J gene TRBJ2-5; D unclear. The V gene lost 0 bases and the J gene lost 2 bases, with 8 bases spanning the gap. The CDR3 is 14 residues long. Germline CDR1 and CDR2: SGHRS and YFSETQ. The whole variable domain, filled in from reference TRBV5-1 and TRBJ2-5, reads KAGVTQTPRYLIKTRGQQVTLSCSPISGHRSVSWYQQTPGQGLQFLFEYFSETQRNKGNFPGRFSGRQFSNSRSEMNVSTLELGDSALYLCASSLVGSQETQYFGPGTRLLVL.

This rearrangement joins TRBV5-1 to TRBJ2-3; TRBD1 matches at 7 bases. The CDR3 consists of 14 residues. The germline V gene encodes CDR1 SGHRS and CDR2 YFSETQ. V lost 4 bases, J lost 2 bases, and 4 bases stayed unmatched. The DNA of the CDR3 is TGCGCCAGCAGCCCCGGACAGGCCACAGATACGCAGTATTTT. Its protein is CASSPGQATDTQYF.

V and J are TRBV4-2 and TRBJ2-1; 10 bases align to TRBD2. This CDR3 spans 17 amino acids. Germline CDR1 LGHNA, CDR2 YNFKEQ. Trimming at V came to 4 bases and at J to 5 bases, leaving 11 bases not matched to a gene. The CDR3 here is CASSPMGSGGLNNEQFF. The CDR3 coding sequence is TGTGCCAGCAGCCCCATGGGTAGCGGGGGGCTCAACAATGAGCAGTTCTTC.

The sample holds a few counts of this clone. The rearrangement joins TRBV5-1 to TRBJ2-3; 13 nucleotides agree with TRBD2. Losses at the gene ends were 3 bases for V and 4 bases for J; bases not matched to a gene: 2. Germline V gene data show CDR1 as SGHRS and CDR2 as YFSETQ. This CDR3 comprises 15 residues. CDR3 in amino acids: CASSSGLAGSDTQYF. CDR3 nucleotide sequence: TGCGCCAGCAGCTCGGGACTAGCGGGGTCAGATACGCAGTATTTT.

A few counts support this clone. The rearrangement links TRBV7-2 to TRBJ1-6, with 9 positions matching TRBD1. CDR1 and CDR2 (germline): SGHTA, FQGNSA. The CDR3 has 14 amino acids. Losses at the gene ends were 4 bases for V and 9 bases for J; bases not matched to a gene: 4. CDR3 loop: CASSSGQGRSPLHF. The CDR3 DNA sequence: TGTGCCAGCAGCTCGGGACAGGGACGTTCACCCCTCCACTTT.

As to this clone: Other DNA variants within this sample encode the same CDR3. This chain connects TRBV6-5 to TRBJ1-1; possible D gene TRBD1, 6 bases. CDR3 length equals 14 residues. Germline lookup yields CDR1 MNHEY and CDR2 SVGAGI. Trimming removed 0 bases at V and 5 bases at J, with 10 bases between. DNA for the CDR3: TGTGCCAGCAGTTACTCGAGGGGGGGAACTGAAGCTTTCTTT. Protein sequence: CASSYSRGGTEAFF.